Shown below are 30 T cell receptor beta chains from a single sample sequenced in a study of blood T cell repertoires in COVID-19. The method was immunoSEQ multiplex PCR; TCRdb's version includes in-frame clones alone and lacks a portion of them. The table has approximately 100,000 clones, roughly 80% seen once. The sequenced material came from peripheral blood. The receptor set was obtained from a woman of 80 years or more with acute or convalescent COVID-19.

The J gene is TRBJ1-3, the V gene TRBV10-3; tentative D call: TRBD1 (6 bases). The CDR3 has 14 residues. CDR1 is ENHRY, CDR2 SYGVKD, per germline. V gave up 7 bases and J gave up 0 bases, with 10 bases separating them. The chain's CDR3 is CAIMRDTSGNTIYF. CDR3 in DNA: TGTGCCATCATGAGGGACACCTCTGGAAACACCATATATTTT.

This chain connects TRBV28 to TRBJ1-6, with D maybe TRBD1 (6 bases). Germline V gene lookup returns CDR1 MDHEN and CDR2 SYDVKM. The V and J ends lost 2 bases and 7 bases respectively, with 12 bases between them. This CDR3 is built from 15 residues. The CDR3, as DNA: TGTGCCAGCAGTTTAACAGGGCAAGAGAATTCACCCCTCCACTTT. Protein: CASSLTGQENSPLHF.

This clone was found a few times. The DNA for the CDR3 is TGTGCCAGCAGTGCAGGGCCGCGGGGCTATGGCTACACCTTC. This gives the protein CASSAGPRGYGYTF. The V gene is TRBV2, the J gene TRBJ1-2, with a weak D call TRBD1 (5 bases). Germline loops: CDR1 SNHLY, CDR2 FYNNEI. The CDR3 is made up of 14 amino acids. V gave up 4 bases and J gave up 4 bases, with 13 bases separating them.

The rearrangement uses TRBV18 and TRBJ2-7; 8 bases line up with TRBD1. Germline CDR1 and CDR2: KGHSH and LQKENI. Unmatched junction bases numbered 9, after V lost 8 bases and J lost 0 bases. CDR3 length: 15 residues. The CDR3 loop is CASHTGTGSSYEQYF. CDR3 bases: TGTGCCAGCCATACCGGGACAGGCAGCTCCTACGAGCAGTACTTC. Drawing the rest from reference TRBV18 and TRBJ2-7, the complete variable domain is NAGVMQNPRHLVRRRGQEARLRCSPMKGHSHVYWYRQLPEEGLKFMVYLQKENIIDESGMPKERFSAEFPKEGPSILRIQQVVRGDSAAYFCASHTGTGSSYEQYFGPGTRLTVT.

The rearrangement uses TRBV14 and TRBJ1-2; 10 nucleotides agree with TRBD1. This CDR3 spans 15 amino acids. Trimming at V came to 4 bases and at J to 7 bases, leaving 9 bases not matched to a gene. Germline-derived CDR1 and CDR2 are SGHDN and FVKESK. CDR3 sequence reads: CASSLTPGQGFGYTF. As DNA, the CDR3 is TGTGCCAGCAGCCTAACGCCGGGACAGGGGTTTGGCTACACCTTC.

The chain combines TRBV5-1 with TRBJ1-4; 7 bases agree with TRBD1. The germline V gene has CDR1 SGHRS and CDR2 YFSETQ. This CDR3 region has 17 residues. V was pared by 4 bases and J by 5 bases, with 14 bases of the junction left unmatched. The CDR3 nucleotides are TGCGCCAGCAGCCCTGGGACCAGACAGGGTTTGAATGAAAAACTGTTTTTT. It specifies CASSPGTRQGLNEKLFF.

This chain links TRBV11-2 with TRBJ2-5, with TRBD2 matching over 7 bases. The germline V gene encodes CDR1 SGHAT and CDR2 FQNNGV. With V trimmed by 0 bases and J by 1 base, 5 bases remained unmatched. The CDR3 covers 16 residues. The CDR3 reads CASSLERGWFQETQYF. The CDR3 coding sequence is TGTGCCAGCAGCTTAGAGCGGGGGTGGTTCCAAGAGACCCAGTACTTC.

This clone was found once. The CDR3 reads CASSLPQGASGYTF. DNA for the CDR3: TGTGCCAGCAGTTTGCCACAGGGGGCCAGTGGCTACACCTTC. V usage is TRBV28 and J usage is TRBJ1-2, with 9 bases lining up with TRBD1. V dropped 3 bases and J dropped 7; count of bases not matched to a gene: 6. Germline assignment: CDR1 MDHEN and CDR2 SYDVKM. The CDR3 totals 14 residues.

The rearrangement joins TRBV5-1 to TRBJ2-5; 10 bases are shared with TRBD2. The CDR3 has 16 residues. Looked up from germline, CDR1 is SGHRS and CDR2 is YFSETQ. The ends lost 0 bases at V and 2 bases at J; junction bases unmatched: 4. The CDR3 nucleotides are TGCGCCAGCAGCTTGGGCCCAGCGGGGGGGCAAGAGACCCAGTACTTC. As protein: CASSLGPAGGQETQYF.

CDR3 in amino acids: CASSLGGTSLEQFF. CDR3 nucleotide sequence: TGTGCCAGCAGCTTAGGGGGGACTAGCCTTGAGCAGTTCTTC. The V gene is TRBV13, the J gene TRBJ2-1; TRBD2 matches 9 bases. This CDR3 has 14 residues. V lost 0 bases to trimming and J lost 9 bases; unmatched junction nucleotides: 3. Germline lookup yields CDR1 PRHDT and CDR2 FYEKMQ (reference sequence).

The chain combines TRBV11-1 with TRBJ1-3, with D perhaps matching TRBD1 (5 bases). V lost 4 bases, J lost 2 bases, and 9 bases lay in between. The V gene's germline CDR1 is SGHAT and CDR2 FQDESV (reference sequence). The CDR3 covers 14 residues. The DNA of the CDR3 is TGTGCCAGCAGCTCGGCGGGGCCTGGAAACACCATATATTTT. As protein: CASSSAGPGNTIYF.

This clone was counted a single time. This chain uses TRBV3-1 (or the pseudogene TRBV3-2) with TRBJ1-4; possible D gene TRBD1, 6 bases. CDR1 and CDR2 from the germline V gene are LGHDT and YNNKEL (reference sequence). The CDR3 is 15 amino acids. V was pared by 3 bases and J by 7 bases, with 15 bases between. CDR3: CASSHSRGCVEKLFF. The CDR3 bases are TGTGCCAGCAGCCATAGCAGGGGCTGTGTTGAAAAACTGTTTTTT.

A note on this clone: The same CDR3 arises from other DNA sequences in this sample as well. The rearrangement uses TRBV9 and TRBJ2-7; 9 bases agree with TRBD2. V lost 0 bases to trimming and J lost 4 bases; unmatched junction nucleotides: 5. The V gene's germline CDR1 is SGDLS and CDR2 YYNGEE. CDR3 length: 15 residues. The CDR3 loop reads CASSVGGGGEYEQYF. Here the CDR3 DNA reads TGTGCCAGCAGCGTAGGGGGCGGGGGGGAATACGAGCAGTACTTC.

J is TRBJ2-5 and V is TRBV5-8, with 7 bases matching TRBD1. V shed 2 bases and J 5 bases; nucleotides not matched to a gene: 6. The length of the CDR3 is 14 residues. Germline CDR1 SGHTS, CDR2 YDEGEE. The chain's CDR3 is CASSFWQGEETQYF. The CDR3 region has the DNA TGTGCCAGCAGCTTCTGGCAGGGGGAGGAGACCCAGTACTTC.

CDR3: CASQRQGNTGELFF. CDR3 in DNA: TGTGCCAGCCAACGACAGGGGAACACCGGGGAGCTGTTTTTT. The V gene is TRBV19, the J gene TRBJ2-2, with 7 bases fitting TRBD1. J gave up 1 base and V 9 bases, and 5 bases lay outside the gene matches. Germline loops: CDR1 LNHDA, CDR2 SQIVND (reference sequence). CDR3 length: 14 amino acids.

The chain uses TRBV11-2 and TRBJ1-1; 10 nucleotides agree with TRBD1. CDR1 and CDR2 from the germline V gene are SGHAT and FQNNGV. The CDR3 length is 16 residues. Unmatched junction bases numbered 6, after V lost 4 bases and J lost 1 base. The CDR3 reads CASSWRTGGKNTEAFF. The CDR3 region has the DNA TGTGCCAGCAGCTGGAGGACAGGGGGGAAGAACACTGAAGCTTTCTTT.

This clone has only a few counts. V gene TRBV5-8 combines with J gene TRBJ2-7; perhaps TRBD2 as D (6 bases). Trimming left V 4 bases short and J 4 bases short, with 12 bases between. The CDR3 length is 13 residues. Germline assignment: CDR1 SGHTS and CDR2 YDEGEE. The CDR3 DNA reads TGTGCCAGCAGCAGGGGACTTGGTTACGAGCAGTACTTC. As protein: CASSRGLGYEQYF.

The V gene is TRBV4-3, the J gene TRBJ1-2; the D is unclear. V dropped 1 base and J dropped 8 bases, with 14 bases sitting between them. Germline V gene lookup returns CDR1 LGHNA and CDR2 YSLEER. The CDR3 length is 14 residues. This CDR3 is CASSQVAIRGGYTF. The CDR3 coding sequence is TGCGCCAGCAGCCAAGTAGCGATTCGAGGAGGCTACACCTTC.

This clone was recorded only once. The CDR3 sequence: CASSHTSQGGWEAFF. As DNA, the CDR3 is TGTGCCAGCAGCCATACTTCACAGGGTGGTTGGGAAGCTTTCTTT. This chain connects TRBV3-1 (or the pseudogene TRBV3-2) to TRBJ1-1, with a tentative D call TRBD1 (6 bases). Germline CDR1 and CDR2: LGHDT and YNNKEL (reference sequence). V shed 3 bases and J shed 8 bases, with 19 bases lying between them. This CDR3 spans 15 amino acids.

The chain uses TRBV10-3 and TRBJ2-5, with 8 bases identical to TRBD2. With 0 bases clipped from V and 5 bases from J, the junction kept 2 bases outside the gene matches. This CDR3 region has 14 residues. The germline CDR1 and CDR2 sequences are ENHRY and SYGVKD. The CDR3 DNA reads TGTGCCATCAGTGAGTCCGGGGGGGAGGAGACCCAGTACTTC. It specifies CAISESGGEETQYF.

The chain recombines TRBV10-3 with TRBJ2-3; 9 bases align to TRBD2. Germline CDR1 ENHRY, CDR2 SYGVKD. After removal of 0 bases from V and 0 bases from J, the junction contained 4 bases not matched to a gene. The CDR3 is 17 amino acids. The CDR3 is CAISESSSGASTDTQYF. The CDR3 DNA reads as TGTGCCATCAGTGAGTCGTCTAGCGGGGCGAGCACAGATACGCAGTATTTT.

V is TRBV18 and J is TRBJ1-3; D is unresolved. The germline gives CDR1 KGHSH, CDR2 LQKENI. V lost 1 base and J lost 1, with 14 bases in between. The CDR3 length is 17 residues. The CDR3 DNA reads TGTGCCAGCTCACCACTTCTTAGTCTGCGATCTGGAAACACCATATATTTT. Translating it yields CASSPLLSLRSGNTIYF.

The CDR3 DNA reads as TGTGCCTATGCGGGGACAGGGGGCACTGAAGCTTTCTTT. As protein: CAYAGTGGTEAFF. The rearrangement links TRBV2 to TRBJ1-1; TRBD1 matches at 11 bases. Germline-derived CDR1 and CDR2 are SNHLY and FYNNEI. This CDR3 region has 13 residues. The trim removed 11 bases at V and 4 bases at J, leaving 6 bases unmatched.

The V and J genes are TRBV7-9 and TRBJ2-3; 10 nucleotides align to TRBD1. J gave up 0 bases and V 5 bases, and 8 bases lay outside the gene matches. The germline V gene encodes CDR1 SEHNR and CDR2 FQNEAQ (reference sequence). The length of the CDR3 is 17 residues. The CDR3 loop is CASSQQRTGGSTDTQYF. The CDR3 coding sequence is TGTGCCAGCAGCCAACAACGGACAGGGGGGAGCACAGATACGCAGTATTTT.

This sequence joins TRBV7-2 and TRBJ1-3; D is undetermined. This CDR3 has 16 residues. Germline V CDR1 and CDR2: SGHTA, FQGNSA. The V end lost 2 bases, the J end lost 0 bases, and 11 bases lay between the germline ends. CDR3 in amino acids: CASSLWAQGSGNTIYF. CDR3 bases: TGTGCCAGCAGCTTATGGGCCCAAGGCTCTGGAAACACCATATATTTT.

The chain links TRBV6-5 to TRBJ1-1; D is perhaps TRBD1 (5 bases). Germline CDR1 is MNHEY and CDR2 is SVGAGI. This CDR3 spans 14 amino acids. V was shortened by 6 bases and J by 4 bases, with 15 bases between the two germline ends. CDR3 sequence reads: CASRRFGGVTEAFF. The CDR3, as DNA: TGTGCCAGCAGACGCTTCGGGGGTGTCACTGAAGCTTTCTTT.

This clone has only a few counts. The V call is TRBV4-3, the J call TRBJ2-7; D gene ambiguous. Germline assignment: CDR1 LGHNA and CDR2 YSLEER. CDR3 length: 8 residues. CDR3 in DNA: TGCGTACTATACTGGCGGTACGTC. It codes for CVLYWRYV.

The rearrangement joins TRBV6-1 to TRBJ1-4, with 10 bases matching TRBD1. The CDR3 totals 17 residues. Trimming at V came to 2 bases and at J to 10 bases, leaving 13 bases not matched to a gene. Germline V gene sequence: CDR1 MNHNS, CDR2 SASEGT. The CDR3 DNA follows: TGTGCCAGCAGTGAATTTTCACCGGGACAGGGGTTGGGAAAACTGTTTTTT. As protein: CASSEFSPGQGLGKLFF.

A few counts support this clone. The chain carries TRBV6-2 or TRBV6-3 and TRBJ2-7, with 7 bases matching TRBD1. Germline V CDR1 and CDR2: MNHEY, SVGEGT. V was pared by 4 bases and J by 1 base, with 1 base of the junction left unmatched. CDR3 length: 13 amino acids. DNA for the CDR3: TGTGCCAGCAGTTCGGGACAGTCCTACGAGCAGTACTTC. It translates to CASSSGQSYEQYF.

This clone was recorded a few times. This rearrangement joins TRBV7-2 to TRBJ2-2; D possibly corresponds to TRBD1 (6 bases). V was trimmed by 5 bases and J by 5 bases, leaving 15 bases between them. CDR1 and CDR2 from the germline V gene are SGHTA and FQGNSA. This CDR3 is 15 amino acids long. The CDR3 bases are TGTGCCAGCAGCCCCGGCGGAAGGGGGACCGGGGAGCTGTTTTTT. It specifies CASSPGGRGTGELFF.